The following is a T cell receptor beta chain sequence with its context. What it binds is not known. This record belongs to a study of blood T cells in healthy people across ages. Study outcomes and limitations: In older individuals, TCR beta diversity per million T cells was lower, falling roughly linearly with age.

A second PCR, run for roughly 7 to 11 cycles, used a sample-barcoded 5' primer plus a J-beta primer mix. TCRdb ran MiXCR on the 5' RACE reads and lists one entry per CDR3 protein. The data hold roughly 720,000 distinct CDR3 sequences, with roughly 50% observed a single time. Researchers report isolating at least 6.5 million PBMCs per sample. V lost 0 bases and J lost 0, with 12 bases in between. The CDR3 totals 16 residues. Looked up from germline, CDR1 is SGHRS and CDR2 is YFSETQ. This chain uses TRBV5-1 with TRBJ1-1, with D possibly matching TRBD1 (5 bases). The source is an elderly man in good health. Material: blood. Here the CDR3 reads CASSLGQGLLNTEAFF. Here the CDR3 DNA reads TGCGCCAGCAGCTTGGGGCAGGGCCTTTTGAACACTGAAGCTTTCTTT.